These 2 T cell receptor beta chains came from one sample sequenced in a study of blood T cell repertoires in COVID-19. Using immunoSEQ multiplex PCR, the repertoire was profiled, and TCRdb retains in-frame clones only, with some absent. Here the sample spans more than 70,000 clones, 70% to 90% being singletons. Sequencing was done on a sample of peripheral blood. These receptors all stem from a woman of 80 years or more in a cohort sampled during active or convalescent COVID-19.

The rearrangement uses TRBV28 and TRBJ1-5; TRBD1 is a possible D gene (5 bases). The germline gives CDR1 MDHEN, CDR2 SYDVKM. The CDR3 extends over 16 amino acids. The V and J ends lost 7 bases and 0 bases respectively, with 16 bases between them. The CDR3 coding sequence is TGTGCCAGCATCCTGCGGGGGGGTTATAGCAATCAGCCCCAGCATTTT. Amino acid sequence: CASILRGGYSNQPQHF.

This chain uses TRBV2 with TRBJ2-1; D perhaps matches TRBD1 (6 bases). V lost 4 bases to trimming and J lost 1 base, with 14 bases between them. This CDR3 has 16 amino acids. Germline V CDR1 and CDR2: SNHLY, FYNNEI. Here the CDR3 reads CASSVRGRGSYNEQFF. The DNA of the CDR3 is TGTGCCAGCAGTGTTCGGGGCAGGGGTTCCTACAATGAGCAGTTCTTC. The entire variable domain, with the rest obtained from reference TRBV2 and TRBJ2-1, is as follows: EPEVTQTPSHQVTQMGQEVILRCVPISNHLYFYWYRQILGQKVEFLVSFYNNEISEKSEIFDDQFSVERPDGSNFTLKIRSTKLEDSAMYFCASSVRGRGSYNEQFFGPGTRLTVL.